This entry concerns a single T cell receptor (beta chain). The data are from a study of blood T cell repertoires in COVID-19. Study-level background: Specimens from acute and convalescent COVID-19 originated in the United States, Italy and Spain. The cDNA or gDNA used as material had been derived from T cells, B-cell-depleted T cells, or PBMCs.

CDR3 length equals 12 residues. Germline V gives CDR1 SNHLY, CDR2 FYNNEI. V trimming: 5 bases; J trimming: 8 bases; junction bases outside the gene matches: 3. Under the authors' procedure: From reference gene primer amplification, estimates of nucleated cell counts were derived. Sequenced by immunoSEQ multiplex PCR; TCRdb stores in-frame clones only, minus some. V, J and clone size were drawn from that table, and D and trimming were deduced from the DNA. This table has some 100,000 clones, 87% appearing once. This chain uses TRBV2 with TRBJ1-1; 9 bases are a match to TRBD1. The receptor was isolated from a woman younger than 45 with acute or convalescent COVID-19. The sample taken for sequencing was peripheral blood. CDR3 in DNA: TGTGCCAGCAGTCGGACAGGGGAAGAAGCTTTCTTT. Protein product: CASSRTGEEAFF.